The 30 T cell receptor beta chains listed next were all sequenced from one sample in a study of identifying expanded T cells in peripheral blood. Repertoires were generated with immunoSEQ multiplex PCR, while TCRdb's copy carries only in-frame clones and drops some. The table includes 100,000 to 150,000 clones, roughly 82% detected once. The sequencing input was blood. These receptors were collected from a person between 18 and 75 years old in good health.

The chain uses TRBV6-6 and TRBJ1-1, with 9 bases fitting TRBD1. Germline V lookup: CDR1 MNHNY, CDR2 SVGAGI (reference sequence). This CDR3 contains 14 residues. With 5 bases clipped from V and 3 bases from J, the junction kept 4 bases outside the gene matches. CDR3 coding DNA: TGTGCCAGCAGTAGGACAGGGGACGACACTGAAGCTTTCTTT. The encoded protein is CASSRTGDDTEAFF.

The CDR3 loop reads CASRYNDRVYGYTF. The CDR3 DNA reads TGCGCCAGCAGATATAACGACAGAGTCTATGGCTACACCTTC. The V call is TRBV5-1, the J call TRBJ1-2, with D perhaps matching TRBD1 (5 bases). V lost 5 bases and J 4 bases, leaving 15 bases between the germline ends. Germline-derived CDR1 and CDR2 are SGHRS and YFSETQ. This CDR3 is built from 14 residues. The full variable domain, completed using reference TRBV5-1 and TRBJ1-2, is KAGVTQTPRYLIKTRGQQVTLSCSPISGHRSVSWYQQTPGQGLQFLFEYFSETQRNKGNFPGRFSGRQFSNSRSEMNVSTLELGDSALYLCASRYNDRVYGYTFGSGTRLTVV.

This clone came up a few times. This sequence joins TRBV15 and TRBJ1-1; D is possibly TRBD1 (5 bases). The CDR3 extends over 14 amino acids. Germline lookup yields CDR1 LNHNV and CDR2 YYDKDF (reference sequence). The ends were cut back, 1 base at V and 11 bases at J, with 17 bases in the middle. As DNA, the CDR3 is TGTGCCACCAGCAGAGGTTATCAGGGCACGGAGGCTTTCTTT. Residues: CATSRGYQGTEAFF. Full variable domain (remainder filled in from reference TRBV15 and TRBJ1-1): DAMVIQNPRYQVTQFGKPVTLSCSQTLNHNVMYWYQQKSSQAPKLLFHYYDKDFNNEADTPDNFQSRRPNTSFCFLDIRSPGLGDTAMYLCATSRGYQGTEAFFGQGTRLTVV.

The CDR3 protein is CASTLRGENTEAFF. CDR3 in DNA: TGTGCCAGCACCCTGAGGGGGGAGAACACTGAAGCTTTCTTT. The rearrangement uses TRBV7-9 and TRBJ1-1; the D gene is possibly TRBD1 (6 bases). This CDR3 has 14 residues. Germline CDR1 reads SEHNR; CDR2 reads FQNEAQ (reference sequence). Trimming pared 7 bases from V and 1 base from J, leaving 13 bases between. Together with reference TRBV7-9 and TRBJ1-1, the CDR3 gives the full variable domain: DTGVSQNPRHKITKRGQNVTFRCDPISEHNRLYWYRQTLGQGPEFLTYFQNEAQLEKSRLLSDRFSAERPKGSFSTLEIQRTEQGDSAMYLCASTLRGENTEAFFGQGTRLTVV.

This chain's CDR3 is CASSSSPTPNQPQHF. The CDR3 bases are TGTGCCAGCAGTTCTTCACCGACGCCCAATCAGCCCCAGCATTTT. The V call is TRBV6-6, the J call TRBJ1-5; D unclear. CDR1 and CDR2 (germline): MNHNY, SVGAGI (reference sequence). The V end lost 4 bases, the J end lost 3 bases, and 13 bases lay between the germline ends. This CDR3 has 15 amino acids.

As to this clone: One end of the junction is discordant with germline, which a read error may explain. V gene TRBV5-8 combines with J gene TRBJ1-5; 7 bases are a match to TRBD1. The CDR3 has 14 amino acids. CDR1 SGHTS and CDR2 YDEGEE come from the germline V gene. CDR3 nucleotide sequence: TGTGCCAGCAGCTGGAGACAGGGTCTCCCAACCGAGTATTTT. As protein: CASSWRQGLPTEYF.

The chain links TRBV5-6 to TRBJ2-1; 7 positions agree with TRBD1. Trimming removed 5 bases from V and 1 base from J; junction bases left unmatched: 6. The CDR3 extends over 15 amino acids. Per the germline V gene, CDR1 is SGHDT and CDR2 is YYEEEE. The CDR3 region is CASRADRRSYNEQFF. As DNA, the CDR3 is TGTGCCAGCAGGGCGGACAGGAGGTCCTACAATGAGCAGTTCTTC.

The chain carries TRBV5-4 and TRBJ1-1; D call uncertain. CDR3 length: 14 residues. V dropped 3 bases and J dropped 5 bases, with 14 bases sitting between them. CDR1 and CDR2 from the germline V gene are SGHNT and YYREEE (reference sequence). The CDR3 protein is CASSSTGGETEAFF. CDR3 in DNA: TGTGCCAGCAGCTCCACGGGTGGGGAAACTGAAGCTTTCTTT.

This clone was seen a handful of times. CDR3 nucleotides: TGTGCCAGCAGTGGGGCGAGGAGCAATCAGCCCCAGCATTTT. Translated: CASSGARSNQPQHF. This sequence joins TRBV2 and TRBJ1-5; D call uncertain. V lost 4 bases and J lost 1, with 8 bases in between. CDR1 SNHLY and CDR2 FYNNEI come from the germline V gene. The CDR3 covers 14 residues.

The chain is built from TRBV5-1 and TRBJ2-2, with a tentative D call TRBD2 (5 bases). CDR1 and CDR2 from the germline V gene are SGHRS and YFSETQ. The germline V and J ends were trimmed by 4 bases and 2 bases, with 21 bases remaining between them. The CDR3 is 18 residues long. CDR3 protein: CASSPHRLSSSNTGELFF. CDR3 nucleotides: TGCGCCAGCAGCCCCCACAGACTATCTTCGTCAAACACCGGGGAGCTGTTTTTT. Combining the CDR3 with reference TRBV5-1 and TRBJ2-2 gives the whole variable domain KAGVTQTPRYLIKTRGQQVTLSCSPISGHRSVSWYQQTPGQGLQFLFEYFSETQRNKGNFPGRFSGRQFSNSRSEMNVSTLELGDSALYLCASSPHRLSSSNTGELFFGEGSRLTVL.

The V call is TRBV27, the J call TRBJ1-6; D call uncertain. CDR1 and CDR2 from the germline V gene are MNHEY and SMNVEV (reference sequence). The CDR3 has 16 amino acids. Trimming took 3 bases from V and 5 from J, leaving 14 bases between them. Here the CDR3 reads CASSLRAFSDNSPLHF. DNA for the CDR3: TGTGCCAGCAGTTTGAGGGCGTTTAGCGATAATTCACCCCTCCACTTT.

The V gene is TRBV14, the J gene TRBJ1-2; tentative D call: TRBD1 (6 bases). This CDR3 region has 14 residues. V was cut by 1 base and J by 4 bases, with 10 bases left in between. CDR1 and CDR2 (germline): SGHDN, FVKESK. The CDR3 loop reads CASSQGQEAYGYTF. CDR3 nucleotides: TGTGCCAGCAGCCAAGGACAGGAGGCCTATGGCTACACCTTC.

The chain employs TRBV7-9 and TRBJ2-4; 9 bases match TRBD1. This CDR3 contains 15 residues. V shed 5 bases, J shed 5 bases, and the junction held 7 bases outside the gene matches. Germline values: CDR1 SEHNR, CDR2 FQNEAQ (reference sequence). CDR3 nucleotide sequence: TGTGCCAGCAGCAGAGAACAGGGGGCAGAAAACATTCAGTACTTC. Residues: CASSREQGAENIQYF.

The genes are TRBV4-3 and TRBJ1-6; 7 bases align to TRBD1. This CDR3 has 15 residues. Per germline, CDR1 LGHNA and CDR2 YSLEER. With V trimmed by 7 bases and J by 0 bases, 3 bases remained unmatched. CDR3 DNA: TGCGCCAGCACCCGGGACAGCTCCTATAATTCACCCCTCCACTTT. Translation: CASTRDSSYNSPLHF.

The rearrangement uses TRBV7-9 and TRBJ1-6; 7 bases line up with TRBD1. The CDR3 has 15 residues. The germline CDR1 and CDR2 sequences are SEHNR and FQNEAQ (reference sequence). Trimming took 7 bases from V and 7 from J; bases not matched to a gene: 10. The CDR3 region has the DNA TGTGCCAGCACCCTAGCGGGACAGCGGAATTCACCCCTCCACTTT. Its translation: CASTLAGQRNSPLHF.

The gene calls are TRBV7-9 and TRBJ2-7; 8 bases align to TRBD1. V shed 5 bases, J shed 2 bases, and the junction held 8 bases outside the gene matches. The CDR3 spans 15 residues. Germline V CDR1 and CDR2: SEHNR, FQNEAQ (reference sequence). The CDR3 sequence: CASSARQGNTYEQYF. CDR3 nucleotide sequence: TGTGCCAGCAGCGCCCGACAGGGGAACACCTACGAGCAGTACTTC.

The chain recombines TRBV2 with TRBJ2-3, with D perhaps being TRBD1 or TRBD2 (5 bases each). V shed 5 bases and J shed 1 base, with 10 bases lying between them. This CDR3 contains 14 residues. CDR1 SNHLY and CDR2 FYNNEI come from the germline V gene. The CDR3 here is CASSRDLGTDTQYF. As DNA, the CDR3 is TGTGCCAGCAGTAGGGACCTTGGCACAGATACGCAGTATTTT.

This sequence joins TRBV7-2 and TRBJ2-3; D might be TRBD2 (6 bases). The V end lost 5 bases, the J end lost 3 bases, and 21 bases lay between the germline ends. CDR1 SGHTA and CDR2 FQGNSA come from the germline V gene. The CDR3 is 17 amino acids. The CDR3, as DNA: TGTGCCAGCAGCGTCGTCGGGGGAAGGCAGGCAACAGATACGCAGTATTTT. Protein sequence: CASSVVGGRQATDTQYF. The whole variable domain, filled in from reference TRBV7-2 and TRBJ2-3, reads GAGVSQSPSNKVTEKGKDVELRCDPISGHTALYWYRQSLGQGLEFLIYFQGNSAPDKSGLPSDRFSAERTGGSVSTLTIQRTQQEDSAVYLCASSVVGGRQATDTQYFGPGTRLTVL.

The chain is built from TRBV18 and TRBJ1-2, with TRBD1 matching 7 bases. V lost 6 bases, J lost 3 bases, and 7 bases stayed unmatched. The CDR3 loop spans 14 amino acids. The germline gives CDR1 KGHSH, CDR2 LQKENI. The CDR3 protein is CASSQRTGDYGYTF. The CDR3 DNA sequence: TGTGCCAGCTCGCAGCGGACAGGAGACTATGGCTACACCTTC.

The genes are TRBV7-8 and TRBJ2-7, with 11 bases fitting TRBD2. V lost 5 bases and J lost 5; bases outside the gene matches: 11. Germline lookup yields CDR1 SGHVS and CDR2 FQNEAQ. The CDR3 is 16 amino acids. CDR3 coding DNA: TGTGCCAGCAGCCCGACACGACTAGCGGGGACGAACGAGCAGTACTTC. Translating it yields CASSPTRLAGTNEQYF.

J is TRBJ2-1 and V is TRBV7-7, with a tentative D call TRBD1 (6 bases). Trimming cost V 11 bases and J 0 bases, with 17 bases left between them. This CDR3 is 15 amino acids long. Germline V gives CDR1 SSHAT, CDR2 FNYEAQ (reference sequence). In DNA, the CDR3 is TGTGCCGTCTCCCAGGGGACGAGCTCCTACAATGAGCAGTTCTTC. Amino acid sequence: CAVSQGTSSYNEQFF.

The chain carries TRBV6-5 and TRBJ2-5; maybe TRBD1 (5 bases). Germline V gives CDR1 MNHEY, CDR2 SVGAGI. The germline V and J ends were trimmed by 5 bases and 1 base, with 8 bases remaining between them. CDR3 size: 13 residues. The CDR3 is CASSRDSQETQYF. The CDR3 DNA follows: TGTGCCAGCAGTCGTGACAGCCAAGAGACCCAGTACTTC.

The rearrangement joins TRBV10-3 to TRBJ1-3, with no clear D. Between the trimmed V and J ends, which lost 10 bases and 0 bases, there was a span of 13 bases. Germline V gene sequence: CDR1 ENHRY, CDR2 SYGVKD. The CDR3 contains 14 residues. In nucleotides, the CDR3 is TGTGCCACTCAGGACGGAGTCTCTGGAAACACCATATATTTT. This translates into CATQDGVSGNTIYF.

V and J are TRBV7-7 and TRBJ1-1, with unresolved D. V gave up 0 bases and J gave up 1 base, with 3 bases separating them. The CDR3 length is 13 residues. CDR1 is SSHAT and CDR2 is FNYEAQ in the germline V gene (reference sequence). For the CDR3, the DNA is TGTGCCAGCAGCTTAGCCAGGAACACTGAAGCTTTCTTT. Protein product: CASSLARNTEAFF.

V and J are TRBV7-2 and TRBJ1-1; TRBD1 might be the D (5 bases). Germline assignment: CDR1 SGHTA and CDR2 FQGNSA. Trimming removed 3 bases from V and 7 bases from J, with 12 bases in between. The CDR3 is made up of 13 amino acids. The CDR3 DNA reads TGTGCCAGCAGCTTCATTTCGGGGGGTGAAGCTTTCTTT. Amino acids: CASSFISGGEAFF. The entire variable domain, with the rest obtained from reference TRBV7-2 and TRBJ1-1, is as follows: GAGVSQSPSNKVTEKGKDVELRCDPISGHTALYWYRQSLGQGLEFLIYFQGNSAPDKSGLPSDRFSAERTGGSVSTLTIQRTQQEDSAVYLCASSFISGGEAFFGQGTRLTVV.

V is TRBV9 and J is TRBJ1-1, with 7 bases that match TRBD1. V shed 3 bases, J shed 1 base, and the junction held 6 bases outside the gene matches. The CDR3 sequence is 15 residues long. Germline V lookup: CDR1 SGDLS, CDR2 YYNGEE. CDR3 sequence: CASSGAGGTNTEAFF. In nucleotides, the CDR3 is TGTGCCAGCAGCGGAGCAGGGGGTACGAACACTGAAGCTTTCTTT.

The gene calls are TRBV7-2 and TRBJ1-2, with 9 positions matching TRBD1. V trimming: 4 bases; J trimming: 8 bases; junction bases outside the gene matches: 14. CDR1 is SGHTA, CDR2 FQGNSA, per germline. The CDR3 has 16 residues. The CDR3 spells CASSSVPGQGLGGYTF. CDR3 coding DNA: TGTGCCAGCAGCTCCGTCCCGGGACAGGGACTAGGCGGCTACACCTTC. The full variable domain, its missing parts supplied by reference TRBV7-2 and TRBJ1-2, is GAGVSQSPSNKVTEKGKDVELRCDPISGHTALYWYRQSLGQGLEFLIYFQGNSAPDKSGLPSDRFSAERTGGSVSTLTIQRTQQEDSAVYLCASSSVPGQGLGGYTFGSGTRLTVV.

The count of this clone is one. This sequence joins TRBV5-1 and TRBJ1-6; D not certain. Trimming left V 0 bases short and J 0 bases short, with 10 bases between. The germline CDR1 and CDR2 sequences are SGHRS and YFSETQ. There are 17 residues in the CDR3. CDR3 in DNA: TGCGCCAGCAGCTTGGCCAGCGCGCGCTCCTATAATTCACCCCTCCACTTT. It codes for CASSLASARSYNSPLHF.

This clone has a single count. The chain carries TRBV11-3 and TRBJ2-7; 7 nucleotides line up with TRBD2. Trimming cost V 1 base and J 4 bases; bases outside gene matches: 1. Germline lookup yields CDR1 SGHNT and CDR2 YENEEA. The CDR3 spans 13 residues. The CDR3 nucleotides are TGTGCCAGCAGCTTAGGGCGGGGGTACGAGCAGTACTTC. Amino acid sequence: CASSLGRGYEQYF.

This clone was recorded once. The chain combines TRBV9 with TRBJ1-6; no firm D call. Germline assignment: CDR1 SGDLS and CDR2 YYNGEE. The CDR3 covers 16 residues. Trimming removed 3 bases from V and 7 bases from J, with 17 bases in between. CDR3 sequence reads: CASSADNSVGNSPLHF. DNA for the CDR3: TGTGCCAGCAGCGCTGATAATTCAGTAGGGAATTCACCCCTCCACTTT.